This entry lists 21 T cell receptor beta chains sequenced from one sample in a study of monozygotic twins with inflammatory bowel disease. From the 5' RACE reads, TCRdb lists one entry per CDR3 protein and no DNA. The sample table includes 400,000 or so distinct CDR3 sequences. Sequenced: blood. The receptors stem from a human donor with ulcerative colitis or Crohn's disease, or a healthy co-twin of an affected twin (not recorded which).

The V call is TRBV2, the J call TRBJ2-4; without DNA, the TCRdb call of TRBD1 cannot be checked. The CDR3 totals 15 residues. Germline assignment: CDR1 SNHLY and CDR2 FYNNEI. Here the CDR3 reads CASSDRGRGLDIQYF.

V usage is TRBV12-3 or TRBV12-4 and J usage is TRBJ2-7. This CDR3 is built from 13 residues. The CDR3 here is CASSLDGSTTQYF.

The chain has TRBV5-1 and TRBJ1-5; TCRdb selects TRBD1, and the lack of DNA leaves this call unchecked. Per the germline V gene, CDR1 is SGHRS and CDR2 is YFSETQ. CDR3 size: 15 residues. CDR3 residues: CASSTGTGNNQPQHF.

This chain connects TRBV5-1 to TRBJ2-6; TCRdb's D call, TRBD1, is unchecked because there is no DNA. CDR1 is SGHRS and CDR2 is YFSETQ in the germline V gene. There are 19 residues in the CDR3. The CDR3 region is CASSLTGVNVGSGANVLTF.

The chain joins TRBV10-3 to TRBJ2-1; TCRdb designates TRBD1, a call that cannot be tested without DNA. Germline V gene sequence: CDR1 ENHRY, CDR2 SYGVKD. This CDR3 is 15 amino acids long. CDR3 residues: CANSTRTGTYNEQFF.

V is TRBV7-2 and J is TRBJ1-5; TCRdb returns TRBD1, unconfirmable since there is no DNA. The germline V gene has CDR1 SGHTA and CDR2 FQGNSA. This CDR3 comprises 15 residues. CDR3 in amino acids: CASSLRGPSNQPQHF. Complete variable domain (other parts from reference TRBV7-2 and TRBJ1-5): GAGVSQSPSNKVTEKGKDVELRCDPISGHTALYWYRQSLGQGLEFLIYFQGNSAPDKSGLPSDRFSAERTGGSVSTLTIQRTQQEDSAVYLCASSLRGPSNQPQHFGDGTRLSIL.

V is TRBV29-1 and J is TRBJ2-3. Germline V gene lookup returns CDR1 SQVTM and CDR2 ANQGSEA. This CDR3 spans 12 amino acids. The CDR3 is CSVSGGTDTQYF.

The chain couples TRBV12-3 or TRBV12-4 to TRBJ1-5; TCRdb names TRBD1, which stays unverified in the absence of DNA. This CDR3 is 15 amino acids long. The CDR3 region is CASSGGHGINQPQHF.

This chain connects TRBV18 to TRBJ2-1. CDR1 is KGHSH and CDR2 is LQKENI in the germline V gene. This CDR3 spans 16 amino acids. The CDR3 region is CASSPPGGGSYNEQFF.

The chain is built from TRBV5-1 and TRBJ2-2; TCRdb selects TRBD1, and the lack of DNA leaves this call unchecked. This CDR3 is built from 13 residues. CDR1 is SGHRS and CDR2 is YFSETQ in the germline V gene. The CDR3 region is CASSPWTAGELFF.

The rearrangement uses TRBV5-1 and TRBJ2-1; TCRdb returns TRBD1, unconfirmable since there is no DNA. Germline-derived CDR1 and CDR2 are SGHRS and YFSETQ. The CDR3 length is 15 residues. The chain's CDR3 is CASSSGQIGHNEQFF.

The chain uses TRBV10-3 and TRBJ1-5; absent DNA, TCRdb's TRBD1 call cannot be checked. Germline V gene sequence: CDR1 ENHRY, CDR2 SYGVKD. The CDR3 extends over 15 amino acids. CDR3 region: CATESGQGDNQPQHF.

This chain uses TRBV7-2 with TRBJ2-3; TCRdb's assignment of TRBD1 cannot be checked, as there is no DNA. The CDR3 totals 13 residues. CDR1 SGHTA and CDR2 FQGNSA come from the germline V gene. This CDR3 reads CASNHPWGDTQYF.

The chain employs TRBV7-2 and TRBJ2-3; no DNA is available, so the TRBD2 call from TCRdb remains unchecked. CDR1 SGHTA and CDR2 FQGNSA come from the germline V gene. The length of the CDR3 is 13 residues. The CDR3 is CATLTAGTDTQYF.

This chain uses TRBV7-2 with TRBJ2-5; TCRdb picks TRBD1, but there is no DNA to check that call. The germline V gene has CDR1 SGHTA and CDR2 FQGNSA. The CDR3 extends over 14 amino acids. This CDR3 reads CASRGGSGSRAQYF. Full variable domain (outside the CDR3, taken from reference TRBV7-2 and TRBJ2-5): GAGVSQSPSNKVTEKGKDVELRCDPISGHTALYWYRQSLGQGLEFLIYFQGNSAPDKSGLPSDRFSAERTGGSVSTLTIQRTQQEDSAVYLCASRGGSGSRAQYFGPGTRLLVL.

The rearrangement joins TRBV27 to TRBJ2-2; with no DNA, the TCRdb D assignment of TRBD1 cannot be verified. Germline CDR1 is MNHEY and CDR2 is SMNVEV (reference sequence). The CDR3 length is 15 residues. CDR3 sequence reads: CASSYGGENTGELFF.

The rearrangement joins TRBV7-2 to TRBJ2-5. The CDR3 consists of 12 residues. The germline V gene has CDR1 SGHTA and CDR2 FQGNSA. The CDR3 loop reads CASSLTKSPQYF.

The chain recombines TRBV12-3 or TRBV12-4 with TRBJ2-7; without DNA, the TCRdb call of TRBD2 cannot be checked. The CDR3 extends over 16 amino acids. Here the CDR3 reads CASSFSSGSYTYEQYF.

Here the CDR3 reads CASSQQLAGEGDEQFF. The gene calls are TRBV4-3 and TRBJ2-1; TCRdb returns TRBD2, unconfirmable since there is no DNA. Germline V gene data show CDR1 as LGHNA and CDR2 as YSLEER. There are 16 residues in the CDR3.

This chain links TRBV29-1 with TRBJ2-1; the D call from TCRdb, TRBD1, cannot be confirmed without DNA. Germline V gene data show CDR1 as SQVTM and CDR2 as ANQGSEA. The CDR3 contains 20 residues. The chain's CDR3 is CSVEIVDRARWVGNYNEQFF.

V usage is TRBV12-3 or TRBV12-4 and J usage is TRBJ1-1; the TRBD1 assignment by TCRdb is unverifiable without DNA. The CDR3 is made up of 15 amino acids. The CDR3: CASSSLGGLNTEAFF.